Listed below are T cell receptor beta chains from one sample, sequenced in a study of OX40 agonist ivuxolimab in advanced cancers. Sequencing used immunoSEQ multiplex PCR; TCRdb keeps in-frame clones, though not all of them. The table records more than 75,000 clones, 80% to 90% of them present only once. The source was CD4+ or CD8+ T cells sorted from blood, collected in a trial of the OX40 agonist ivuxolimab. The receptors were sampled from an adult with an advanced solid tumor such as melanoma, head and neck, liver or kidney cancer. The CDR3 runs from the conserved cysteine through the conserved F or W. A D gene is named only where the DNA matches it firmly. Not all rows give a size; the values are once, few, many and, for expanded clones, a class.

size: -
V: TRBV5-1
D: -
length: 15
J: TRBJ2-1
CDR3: CASSLGGPPDNEQFF
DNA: TGCGCCAGCAGCTTGGGCGGCCCCCCGGACAATGAGCAGTTCTTC

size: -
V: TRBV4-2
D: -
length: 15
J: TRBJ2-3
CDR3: CASTLAAGNTDTQYF
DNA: TGTGCCAGCACCCTGGCGGCGGGAAACACAGATACGCAGTATTTT

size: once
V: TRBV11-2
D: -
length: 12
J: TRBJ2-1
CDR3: CASSRNYNEQFF
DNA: TGTGCCAGCAGCCGAAACTACAATGAGCAGTTCTTC

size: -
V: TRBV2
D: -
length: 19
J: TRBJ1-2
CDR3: CASSEAWRGRTARGYGYTF
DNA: TGTGCCAGCAGTGAAGCGTGGCGAGGCAGGACTGCCCGGGGCTATGGCTACACCTTC

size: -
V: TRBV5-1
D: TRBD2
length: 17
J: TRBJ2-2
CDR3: CASSWGSSGANTGELFF
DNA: TGCGCCAGCAGCTGGGGTTCCAGCGGGGCGAACACCGGGGAGCTGTTTTTT

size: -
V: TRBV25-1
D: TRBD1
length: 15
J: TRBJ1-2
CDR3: CASSDIGTGNYGYTF
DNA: TGTGCCAGCAGTGATATCGGGACAGGGAACTATGGCTACACCTTC

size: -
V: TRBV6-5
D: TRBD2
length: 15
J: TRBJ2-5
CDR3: CASSKGLAGQETQYF
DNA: TGTGCCAGCAGTAAAGGACTAGCGGGACAAGAGACCCAGTACTTC

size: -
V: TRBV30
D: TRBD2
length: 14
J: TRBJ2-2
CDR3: CAWPGLADTGELFF
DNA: TGTGCCTGGCCGGGACTAGCGGACACCGGGGAGCTGTTTTTT

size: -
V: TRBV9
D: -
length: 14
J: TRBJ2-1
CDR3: CASSPSLAYNEQFF
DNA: TGTGCCAGCAGCCCCTCCCTGGCCTACAATGAGCAGTTCTTC

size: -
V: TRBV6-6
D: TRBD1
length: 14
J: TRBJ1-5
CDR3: CASSLQGVGQPQHF
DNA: TGTGCCAGCAGTTTGCAGGGGGTAGGACAGCCCCAGCATTTT

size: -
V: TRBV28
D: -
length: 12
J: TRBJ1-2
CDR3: CASTGQIYGYTF
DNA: TGTGCCAGCACCGGACAGATATATGGCTACACCTTC

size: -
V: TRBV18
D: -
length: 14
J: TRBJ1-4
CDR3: CASHRSGPEEKLFF
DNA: TGTGCCAGCCACCGGTCAGGCCCTGAGGAAAAACTGTTTTTT

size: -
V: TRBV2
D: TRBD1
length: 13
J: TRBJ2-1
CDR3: CASSGTGGVEQFF
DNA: TGTGCCAGCAGTGGCACAGGGGGAGTTGAGCAGTTCTTC

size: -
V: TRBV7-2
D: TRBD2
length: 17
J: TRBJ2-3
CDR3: CASSSIPGLAGSDTQYF
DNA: TGTGCCAGCAGCTCCATACCGGGACTAGCGGGTTCAGATACGCAGTATTTT

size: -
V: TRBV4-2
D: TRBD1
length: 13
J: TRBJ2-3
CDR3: CASSQRGPDTQYF
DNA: TGTGCCAGCAGCCAAAGGGGGCCAGATACGCAGTATTTT

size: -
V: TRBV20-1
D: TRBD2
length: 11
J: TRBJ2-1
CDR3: CSASGDYRGFF
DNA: TGCAGTGCTAGTGGGGACTATCGGGGGTTCTTC

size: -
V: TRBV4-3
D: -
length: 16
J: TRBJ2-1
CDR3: CASSGRGWQAPGEQFF
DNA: TGCGCCAGCAGCGGAAGAGGTTGGCAGGCCCCCGGTGAGCAGTTCTTC

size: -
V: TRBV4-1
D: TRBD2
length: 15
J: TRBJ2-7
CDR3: CASSPTASGFYEQYF
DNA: TGCGCCAGCAGCCCGACAGCTAGCGGGTTTTACGAGCAGTACTTC

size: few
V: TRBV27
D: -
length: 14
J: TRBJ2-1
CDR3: CATSRTGSYNEQFF
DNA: TGTGCCACCAGCAGGACCGGCTCCTACAATGAGCAGTTCTTC

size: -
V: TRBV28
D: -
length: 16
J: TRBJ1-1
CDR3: CASSLQGGGVRTEAFF
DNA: TGTGCCAGCAGTCTACAAGGTGGCGGGGTGAGGACTGAAGCTTTCTTT

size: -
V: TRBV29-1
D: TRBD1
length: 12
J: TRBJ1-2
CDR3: CSVGQGVGGYTF
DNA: TGCAGCGTTGGGCAGGGGGTGGGTGGCTACACCTTC

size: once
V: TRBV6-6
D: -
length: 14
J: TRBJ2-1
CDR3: CASSSLEGSDEQFF
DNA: TGTGCCAGCAGTTCGCTTGAGGGAAGCGATGAGCAGTTCTTC

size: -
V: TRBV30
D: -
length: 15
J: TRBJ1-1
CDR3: CAGHQRGSSVTEAFF
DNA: TGTGCCGGACACCAGAGGGGCAGTTCTGTCACTGAAGCTTTCTTT

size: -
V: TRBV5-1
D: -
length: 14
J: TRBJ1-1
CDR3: CASSFTGGNTEAFF
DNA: TGCGCCAGCAGCTTCACGGGAGGGAACACTGAAGCTTTCTTT

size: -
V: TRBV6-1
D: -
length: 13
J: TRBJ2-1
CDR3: CASSRPLGNEQFF
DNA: TGTGCCAGCAGTCGGCCCCTTGGGAATGAGCAGTTCTTC

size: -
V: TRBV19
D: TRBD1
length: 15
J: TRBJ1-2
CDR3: CASSAGQGAGYGYTF
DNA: TGTGCCAGTAGCGCGGGACAGGGCGCAGGCTATGGCTACACCTTC

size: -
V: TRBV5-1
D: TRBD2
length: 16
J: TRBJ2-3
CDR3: CASSFGTSGKTDTQYF
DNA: TGCGCCAGCAGCTTTGGGACTAGCGGAAAAACAGATACGCAGTATTTT

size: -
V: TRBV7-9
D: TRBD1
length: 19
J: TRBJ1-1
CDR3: CASRLPRADRAGMDTEAFF
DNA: TGTGCCAGCAGGCTCCCGAGGGCGGACAGGGCCGGTATGGACACTGAAGCTTTCTTT

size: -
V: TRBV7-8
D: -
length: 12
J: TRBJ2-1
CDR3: CASSLAYNEQFF
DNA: TGTGCCAGCAGCTTAGCTTACAATGAGCAGTTCTTC

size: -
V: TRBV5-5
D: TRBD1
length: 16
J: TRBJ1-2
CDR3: CASSPGPPTGPYGYTF
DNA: TGTGCCAGCAGCCCCGGGCCCCCGACAGGGCCCTATGGCTACACCTTC

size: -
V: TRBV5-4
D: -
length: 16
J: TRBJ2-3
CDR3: CASSGRTSTSTDTQYF
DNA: TGTGCCAGCAGCGGGAGGACAAGTACTAGCACAGATACGCAGTATTTT

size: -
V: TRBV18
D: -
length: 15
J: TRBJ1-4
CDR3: CASSQRGLANEKLFF
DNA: TGTGCCAGCTCCCAACGAGGACTGGCTAATGAAAAACTGTTTTTT

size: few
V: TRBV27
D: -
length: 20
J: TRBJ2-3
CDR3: CASSLSDRRVSEMGTDTQYF
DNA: TGTGCCAGCAGTTTATCAGATCGTAGGGTCAGCGAGATGGGCACAGATACGCAGTATTTT

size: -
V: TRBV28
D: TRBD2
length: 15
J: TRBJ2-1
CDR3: CASSFLAGGANEQFF
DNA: TGTGCCAGCAGTTTTCTAGCGGGAGGGGCCAATGAGCAGTTCTTC

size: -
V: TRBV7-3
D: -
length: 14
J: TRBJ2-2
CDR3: CASSLKGRVGELFF
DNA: TGTGCCAGCAGCTTAAAGGGCAGGGTGGGAGAGCTGTTTTTT

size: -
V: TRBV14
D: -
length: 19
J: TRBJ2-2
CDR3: CASSQRPSGPLGRTGELFF
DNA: TGTGCCAGCAGCCAACGGCCAAGCGGGCCACTCGGACGGACCGGGGAGCTGTTTTTT

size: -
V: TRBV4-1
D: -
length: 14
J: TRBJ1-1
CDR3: CASSSHRRNTEAFF
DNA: TGCGCCAGCAGCTCCCACAGAAGGAACACTGAAGCTTTCTTT

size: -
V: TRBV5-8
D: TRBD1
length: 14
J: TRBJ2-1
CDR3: CASSPRTGGNEQFF
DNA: TGTGCCAGCAGCCCAAGGACAGGGGGGAATGAGCAGTTCTTC

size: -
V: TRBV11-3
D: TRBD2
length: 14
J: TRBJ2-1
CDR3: CASSLAGGVNEQFF
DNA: TGTGCCAGCAGCCTAGCGGGAGGCGTGAATGAGCAGTTCTTC

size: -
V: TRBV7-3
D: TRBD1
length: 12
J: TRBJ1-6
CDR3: CASSTGDSPLHF
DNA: TGTGCCAGCAGTACAGGGGATTCACCCCTCCACTTT

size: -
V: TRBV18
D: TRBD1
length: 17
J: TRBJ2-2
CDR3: CASSLRDRGAYTGELFF
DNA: TGTGCCAGCTCACTCCGGGACAGGGGAGCGTACACCGGGGAGCTGTTTTTT

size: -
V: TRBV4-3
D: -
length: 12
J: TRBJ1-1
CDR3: CASSHRTGEAFF
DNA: TGCGCCAGCAGCCACAGAACCGGTGAAGCTTTCTTT

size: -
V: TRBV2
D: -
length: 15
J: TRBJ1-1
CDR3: CASKGGFLVNTEAFF
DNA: TGTGCCAGCAAGGGGGGGTTTTTGGTGAACACTGAAGCTTTCTTT

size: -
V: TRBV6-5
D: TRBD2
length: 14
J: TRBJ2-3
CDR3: CASSTSGYTDTQYF
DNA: TGTGCCAGTTCAACTAGCGGATACACAGATACGCAGTATTTT

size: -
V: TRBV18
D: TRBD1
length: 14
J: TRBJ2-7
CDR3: CASSPADRVYEQYF
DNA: TGTGCCAGCTCACCCGCAGACAGGGTCTACGAGCAGTACTTC

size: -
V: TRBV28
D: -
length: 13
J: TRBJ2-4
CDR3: CASSQYGMNIQYF
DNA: TGTGCCAGCAGTCAGTACGGTATGAACATTCAGTACTTC

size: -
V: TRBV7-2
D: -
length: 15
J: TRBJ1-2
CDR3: CASSVPPTTKDGYTF
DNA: TGTGCCAGCAGCGTCCCGCCCACTACAAAGGATGGCTACACCTTC